Following are 30 T cell receptor beta chains from one sample sequenced in a study of molecular identifiers for immune sequencing clone quantification. TCRdb analysed the PCR reads with MiXCR anew, one entry per CDR3 protein. This sample has hundreds of thousands of distinct CDR3 sequences, with around 25% found just once. The sequenced sample was naive CD8+ T cells from blood, with Jurkat cell RNA spiked in. Subset in this sample: FACS-sorted CD8+CD4-CCR7+CD45RA+ naive T cells. The receptors come from a human donor in good health. Some libraries in this study had Jurkat cell RNA spiked in.

J is TRBJ2-7 and V is TRBV2, with D hard to call. V dropped 2 bases and J dropped 7 bases, with 9 bases sitting between them. The V gene's germline CDR1 is SNHLY and CDR2 FYNNEI. CDR3 length: 12 residues. The CDR3 loop reads CASSESVGEQYF. The CDR3 DNA is TGTGCCAGCAGTGAATCCGTAGGAGAGCAGTACTTC.

This clonotype turned up a few times. The rearrangement joins TRBV10-3 to TRBJ1-1; no clear D gene. This CDR3 region has 13 residues. V gave up 5 bases and J gave up 1 base, with 8 bases separating them. Germline CDR1 ENHRY, CDR2 SYGVKD. The CDR3 DNA is TGTGCCATCAGTAAAGACCCGAACACTGAAGCTTTCTTT. This gives the protein CAISKDPNTEAFF.

Comments on this clonotype: Without the conserved terminal phenylalanine or tryptophan, this CDR3 likely stems from a read error. The rearrangement joins TRBV3-1 to TRBJ2-3, with D uncertain. The V gene's germline CDR1 is LGHDT and CDR2 YNNKEL (reference sequence). CDR3 length: 12 amino acids. Trimming removed 3 bases from V and 4 bases from J, with 5 bases in between. CDR3 sequence (DNA): TGTGCCAGCAGCCAGGCCCCAGATACGCAGTATTCT. Encoded protein: CASSQAPDTQYS.

This rearrangement joins TRBV30 to TRBJ1-2, with D uncertain. The CDR3 covers 13 residues. The V gene lost 2 bases and the J gene lost 1 base, with 8 bases spanning the gap. Germline V CDR1 and CDR2: GTSNPN, SVGIG (reference sequence). CDR3: CAWSTYFNYGYTF. CDR3 sequence (DNA): TGTGCCTGGAGTACGTATTTTAACTATGGCTACACCTTC.

The CDR3: CASSERDTSPEAFF. The CDR3 DNA sequence: TGTGCCAGCAGTGAGCGGGACACTAGCCCTGAAGCTTTCTTT. The gene calls are TRBV2 and TRBJ1-1; possibly TRBD1 for D (6 bases). The V end lost 3 bases, the J end lost 6 bases, and 14 bases lay between the germline ends. This CDR3 contains 14 residues. Germline V gene sequence: CDR1 SNHLY, CDR2 FYNNEI.

At least ten counts were recorded for this clonotype. The chain employs TRBV20-1 and TRBJ1-5, with D perhaps matching TRBD1 (5 bases). CDR1 and CDR2 (germline): DFQATT, SNEGSKA (reference sequence). This CDR3 has 15 residues. V lost 2 bases, J lost 3 bases, and 14 bases lay in between. The CDR3 reads CSARRPGRDNQPQHF. The CDR3 DNA sequence: TGCAGTGCTAGAAGACCGGGACGGGACAATCAGCCCCAGCATTTT.

This clonotype was counted at least ten times. The chain joins TRBV4-3 to TRBJ2-6; D gene unclear. The CDR3 loop spans 18 amino acids. CDR1 and CDR2 from the germline V gene are LGHNA and YSLEER. The V end was cut by 1 base, the J end by 0 bases, with 13 bases between. The CDR3 reads CASSQGATHSSGANVLTF. The CDR3 region has the DNA TGCGCCAGCAGCCAAGGAGCGACTCATAGCTCTGGGGCCAACGTCCTGACTTTC.

Of note for this clonotype: Given the absence of the conserved phenylalanine or tryptophan at the CDR3 end, a read error is likely. The CDR3 sequence is CASSLSSGPKLTEQFL. The CDR3 region has the DNA TGTGCCAGCAGCTTATCTAGCGGCCCCAAGCTGACTGAGCAGTTCCTC. The chain carries TRBV7-2 and TRBJ2-1; TRBD2 aligns across 7 bases. Germline V gene sequence: CDR1 SGHTA, CDR2 FQGNSA. V gave up 2 bases and J gave up 9 bases; unmatched junction bases: 13. The CDR3 contains 16 residues.

Notes on this clonotype: With a much larger clone just one base away, this may be a read error. CDR3 protein: CSVLGLGETQCF. In DNA form, the CDR3 reads TGCAGCGTTTTGGGACTTGGAGAGACCCAGTGCTTC. The chain carries TRBV29-1 and TRBJ2-5; the D gene is possibly TRBD2 (6 bases). There are 12 residues in the CDR3. The germline V gene encodes CDR1 SQVTM and CDR2 ANQGSEA.

This clonotype was seen ten or more times. The chain recombines TRBV14 with TRBJ2-3, with D perhaps matching TRBD1 or TRBD2 (5 bases each). V was cut by 5 bases and J by 3 bases, with 18 bases left in between. CDR3 size: 16 residues. Germline V gene data show CDR1 as SGHDN and CDR2 as FVKESK. CDR3 protein: CASSTWDDILTDTQYF. The CDR3 DNA reads TGTGCCAGCAGCACGTGGGACGATATCTTAACAGATACGCAGTATTTT.

The genes are TRBV19 and TRBJ2-5; possibly TRBD2 for D (5 bases). Germline V gene sequence: CDR1 LNHDA, CDR2 SQIVND (reference sequence). V lost 0 bases and J 1 base, leaving 12 bases between the germline ends. The CDR3 sequence is 16 residues long. The CDR3 sequence is CASSIDPRGGQETQYF. CDR3 nucleotides: TGTGCCAGTAGTATAGATCCCCGAGGAGGCCAAGAGACCCAGTACTTC.

A word on this clonotype: A much larger clonotype is one base distant, so this may be a read error. V and J are TRBV7-9 and TRBJ1-1, with D possibly TRBD1 on 6 matching bases. Germline values: CDR1 SEHNR, CDR2 FQNEAQ (reference sequence). The CDR3 covers 12 residues. CDR3 in amino acids: CASILGGFEAFF. CDR3 in DNA: TGTGCCAGCATCTTAGGGGGGTTTGAAGCTTTCTTT.

This clonotype turned up a few times. The chain joins TRBV6-2 or TRBV6-3 to TRBJ2-5; D perhaps matches TRBD1 (6 bases). CDR3 length: 20 amino acids. V was shortened by 0 bases and J by 5 bases, with 28 bases between the two germline ends. CDR1 and CDR2 (germline): MNHEY, SVGEGT. The chain's CDR3 is CASSYSLTTPSWTDRETQYF. DNA of the CDR3: TGTGCCAGCAGTTACTCGTTAACAACCCCCTCATGGACAGACCGGGAGACCCAGTACTTC.

This clonotype was counted only a few times. This may stem from a read error, because a much larger clone lies one nucleotide away. The gene calls are TRBV20-1 and TRBJ2-7, with 7 nucleotides matching TRBD2. V trimming: 3 bases; J trimming: 9 bases; junction bases outside the gene matches: 11. This CDR3 has 13 residues. Germline values: CDR1 DFQATT, CDR2 SNEGSKA (reference sequence). The DNA of the CDR3 is TGCAGTGCTAGTGACGGACTAGAAGTCGGGCAGTACTTC. Amino acids: CSASDGLEVGQYF.

Points on this clonotype: The junction differs from germline at one of its ends, possibly a read error. V usage is TRBV10-2 and J usage is TRBJ2-7; D gene ambiguous. Germline V CDR1 and CDR2: WSHSY, SAAADI. This CDR3 comprises 14 residues. In nucleotides, the CDR3 is TGCACCAGCACCGACCCCACCTCCTCCTACGAGCAGTACTTC. It specifies CTSTDPTSSYEQYF.

The chain recombines TRBV20-1 with TRBJ2-7; D is possibly TRBD1 (6 bases). Germline assignment: CDR1 DFQATT and CDR2 SNEGSKA (reference sequence). V was cut by 6 bases and J by 0 bases, with 12 bases left in between. CDR3 length: 13 residues. DNA for the CDR3: TGCAGTGCGGGAGACAGGAGCTCCTACGAGCAGTACTTC. This gives the protein CSAGDRSSYEQYF.

Only one count was recorded for this clonotype. J is TRBJ2-7 and V is TRBV4-1; 7 positions agree with TRBD2. The CDR3 contains 15 residues. Per germline, CDR1 MGHRA and CDR2 YSYEKL. The J segment lost 6 bases and the V segment lost 3 bases, leaving 11 bases of the junction unmatched. The CDR3, as DNA: TGCGCCAGCAGCCATAAAATCGGGGGGATCTGCGAGCAGTACTTC. Its protein product is CASSHKIGGICEQYF.

This clonotype has more than one count but fewer than ten. The chain employs TRBV4-1 and TRBJ2-2, with 10 bases that match TRBD2. CDR3 length: 16 amino acids. Per germline, CDR1 MGHRA and CDR2 YSYEKL. V was clipped by 4 bases and J by 4 bases; unmatched bases: 6. CDR3 sequence reads: CASSRPSGGRTGELFF. CDR3 nucleotides: TGCGCCAGCAGCCGGCCTAGCGGGGGCCGCACCGGGGAGCTGTTTTTT.

The J gene is TRBJ2-7, the V gene TRBV5-4; 7 bases match TRBD2. With 2 bases clipped from V and 3 bases from J, the junction kept 5 bases outside the gene matches. The CDR3 length is 14 residues. Germline V lookup: CDR1 SGHNT, CDR2 YYREEE (reference sequence). DNA of the CDR3: TGTGCCAGCAGCTTCGGACTAGAAGGCTACGAGCAGTACTTC. This sequence encodes CASSFGLEGYEQYF.

This clonotype turned up a few times. V is TRBV7-9 and J is TRBJ2-1, with 13 bases matching TRBD2. Germline CDR1 SEHNR, CDR2 FQNEAQ (reference sequence). Trimming cost V 5 bases and J 6 bases; bases outside gene matches: 10. The CDR3 spans 17 residues. In DNA, the CDR3 is TGTGCCAGCAGCGGACTAGCGGGAGAACATACGACCAATGAGCAGTTCTTC. Its protein is CASSGLAGEHTTNEQFF. The full variable domain, completed using reference TRBV7-9 and TRBJ2-1, is DTGVSQNPRHKITKRGQNVTFRCDPISEHNRLYWYRQTLGQGPEFLTYFQNEAQLEKSRLLSDRFSAERPKGSFSTLEIQRTEQGDSAMYLCASSGLAGEHTTNEQFFGPGTRLTVL.

This clonotype was seen at least ten times. The chain couples TRBV28 to TRBJ2-7; 7 positions agree with TRBD1. J was trimmed by 0 bases and V by 2 bases; bases with no gene match: 4. The germline V gene encodes CDR1 MDHEN and CDR2 SYDVKM. CDR3 length equals 15 residues. CDR3 DNA sequence: TGTGCCAGCAGTTTAAGGGGGCTCACCTCCTACGAGCAGTACTTC. It specifies CASSLRGLTSYEQYF.

The V call is TRBV11-3, the J call TRBJ2-7, with D possibly TRBD2 on 6 matching bases. Trimming took 5 bases from V and 3 from J, leaving 23 bases between them. The germline gives CDR1 SGHNT, CDR2 YENEEA. CDR3 length: 17 amino acids. The DNA of the CDR3 is TGTGCCAGCAGCCCAGGAGGGGTGGGAGACAGTGACTACGAGCAGTACTTC. Its protein is CASSPGGVGDSDYEQYF.

Comments on this clonotype: A much larger clone lies a single base off, so this may be a read error. The chain is built from TRBV5-3 and TRBJ2-6, with TRBD2 identical over 8 bases. TRBV5-3 is an ORF, and what it does is uncertain. The CDR3 length is 16 residues. V shed 10 bases and J 2 bases; nucleotides not matched to a gene: 11. This CDR3 is CAGSLFGGAGANVLTF. CDR3 in DNA: TGTGCCGGCAGCTTGTTCGGGGGGGCTGGGGCCAACGTCCTGACTTTC.

This chain uses TRBV18 with TRBJ2-3, with D possibly TRBD1 on 6 matching bases. With 2 bases removed from V and 6 bases from J, the gap between germline ends came to 18 bases. Germline assignment: CDR1 KGHSH and CDR2 LQKENI. This CDR3 region has 16 residues. For the CDR3, the DNA is TGTGCCAGCTCACCAGATTTATTGGGGGCGTACGATACGCAGTATTTT. This gives the protein CASSPDLLGAYDTQYF.

The chain has TRBV20-1 and TRBJ1-3, with 8 bases identical to TRBD1. V trimming: 6 bases; J trimming: 4 bases; junction bases outside the gene matches: 8. The germline V gene has CDR1 DFQATT and CDR2 SNEGSKA (reference sequence). This CDR3 has 14 residues. The CDR3 loop reads CSAKTGVLGNTIYF. CDR3 bases: TGCAGTGCAAAGACAGGGGTTTTGGGAAACACCATATATTTT.

There are many counts of this clonotype. The chain is built from TRBV29-1 and TRBJ2-5, with a weak D call TRBD2 (6 bases). V was shortened by 3 bases and J by 5 bases, with 28 bases between the two germline ends. Germline V gene lookup returns CDR1 SQVTM and CDR2 ANQGSEA. The CDR3 loop spans 18 amino acids. CDR3 sequence (DNA): TGCAGCGTTGACGCGGGGTCCCTCCCCGTGGCCGAGAGGGAGACCCAGTACTTC. Protein: CSVDAGSLPVAERETQYF.

This clonotype has a count of ten or more. This chain links TRBV7-9 with TRBJ1-1, with 10 bases identical to TRBD1. This CDR3 spans 15 amino acids. V was pared by 0 bases and J by 4 bases, with 2 bases of the junction left unmatched. The germline V gene has CDR1 SEHNR and CDR2 FQNEAQ (reference sequence). In nucleotides, the CDR3 is TGTGCCAGCAGCTTAGCTAGGACAGGGGGCACTGAAGCTTTCTTT. Residues: CASSLARTGGTEAFF.

DNA for the CDR3: TGTGCCAGCAGTTCTGTTCAGGGGTACGGTCCGCCCCAGCATTTT. It yields the protein CASSSVQGYGPPQHF. This chain connects TRBV6-2 or TRBV6-3 to TRBJ1-5, with D perhaps matching TRBD1 (6 bases). Looked up from germline, CDR1 is MNHEY and CDR2 is SVGEGT. Trimming took 4 bases from V and 9 from J, leaving 19 bases between them. The CDR3 length is 15 residues.

The gene calls are TRBV4-3 and TRBJ2-3; weak D call: TRBD1 (6 bases). The CDR3 extends over 16 amino acids. Deletions cut 0 bases from V and 2 bases from J, with 12 bases between. The germline gives CDR1 LGHNA, CDR2 YSLEER. This CDR3 is CASSQDGQKYTDTQYF. The CDR3 DNA reads as TGCGCCAGCAGCCAAGATGGACAGAAATACACAGATACGCAGTATTTT.

This clonotype was recorded at least ten times. The rearrangement links TRBV28 to TRBJ2-7; D could derive from TRBD1 or TRBD2 (5 bases each). There are 15 residues in the CDR3. Germline CDR1 reads MDHEN; CDR2 reads SYDVKM. Trimming left V 6 bases short and J 1 base short, with 16 bases between. The CDR3 loop is CASSLRGVLSYEQYF. CDR3 DNA sequence: TGTGCCAGCAGCCTTCGAGGGGTGCTTTCCTACGAGCAGTACTTC. The whole variable domain, remainder taken from reference TRBV28 and TRBJ2-7, is DVKVTQSSRYLVKRTGEKVFLECVQDMDHENMFWYRQDPGLGLRLIYFSYDVKMKEKGDIPEGYSVSREKKERFSLILESASTNQTSMYLCASSLRGVLSYEQYFGPGTRLTVT.